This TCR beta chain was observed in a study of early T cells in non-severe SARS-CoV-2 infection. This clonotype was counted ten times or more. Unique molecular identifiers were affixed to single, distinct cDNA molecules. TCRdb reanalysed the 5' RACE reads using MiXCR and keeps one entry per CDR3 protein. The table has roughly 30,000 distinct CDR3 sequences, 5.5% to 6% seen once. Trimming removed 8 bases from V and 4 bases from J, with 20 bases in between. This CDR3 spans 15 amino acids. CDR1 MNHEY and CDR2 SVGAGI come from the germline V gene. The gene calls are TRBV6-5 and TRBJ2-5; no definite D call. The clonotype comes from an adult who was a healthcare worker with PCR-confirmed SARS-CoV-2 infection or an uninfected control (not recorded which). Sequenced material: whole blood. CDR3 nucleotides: TGTGCCAGCGCAAACCCCGGCCCGGTGGGAGAGACCCAGTACTTC. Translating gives CASANPGPVGETQYF.